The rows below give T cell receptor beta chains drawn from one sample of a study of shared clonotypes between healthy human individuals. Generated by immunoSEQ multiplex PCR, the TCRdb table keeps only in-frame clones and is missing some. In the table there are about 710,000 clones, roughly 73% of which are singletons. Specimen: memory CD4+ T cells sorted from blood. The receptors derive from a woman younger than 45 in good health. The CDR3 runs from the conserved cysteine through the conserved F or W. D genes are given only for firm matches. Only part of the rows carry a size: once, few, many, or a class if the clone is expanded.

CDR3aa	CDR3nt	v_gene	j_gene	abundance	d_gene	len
CASSKNTLNEQYF	TGTGCCAGCAGTAAAAACACGTTGAACGAGCAGTACTTC	TRBV6-6	TRBJ2-7	-	-	13
CASSPGSSDTGELFF	TGTGCCAGCTCACCAGGCTCGAGCGACACCGGGGAGCTGTTTTTT	TRBV18	TRBJ2-2	-	-	15
CASSSYRDQPQHF	TGTGCCAGCAGCTCATACAGGGATCAGCCCCAGCATTTT	TRBV7-6	TRBJ1-5	-	-	13
CASSLGEGQPQHF	TGTGCCAGCAGCTTGGGCGAGGGTCAGCCCCAGCATTTT	TRBV7-9	TRBJ1-5	-	-	13
CASSPIQGAQYF	TGTGCCAGTAGTCCCATTCAAGGGGCCCAGTACTTC	TRBV19	TRBJ2-5	-	-	12
CASSPTRRRLETQYF	TGTGCCAGCAGCCCGACGCGACGACGTCTAGAGACCCAGTACTTC	TRBV11-2	TRBJ2-5	-	-	15
CASSYPPGTEAFF	TGTGCCAGCAGTTACCCCCCAGGCACTGAAGCTTTCTTT	TRBV6-9	TRBJ1-1	few	-	13
CASSLKGPTYEQYF	TGTGCCAGCAGTTTAAAGGGTCCTACCTACGAGCAGTACTTC	TRBV28	TRBJ2-7	-	-	14
CASSLDQRTTYEQYF	TGTGCCAGCAGCTTAGACCAAAGAACGACCTACGAGCAGTACTTC	TRBV7-8	TRBJ2-7	-	-	15
CASSQTSGRGVEQFF	TGTGCCAGCAGCCAGACTAGCGGGAGGGGGGTTGAGCAGTTCTTC	TRBV7-2	TRBJ2-1	few	TRBD2	15
CASSYRLAGGPGELFF	TGTGCCAGCAGCTACCGCCTAGCGGGAGGTCCCGGGGAGCTGTTTTTT	TRBV7-2	TRBJ2-2	-	TRBD2	16
CAISEGAALSYNEQFF	TGTGCCATCAGTGAGGGTGCGGCCTTATCCTACAATGAGCAGTTCTTC	TRBV10-3	TRBJ2-1	-	-	16
CASSQPLRSGSVGAPDTQYF	TGTGCCAGCAGCCAACCGTTGAGGAGCGGGAGTGTTGGGGCCCCAGATACGCAGTATTTT	TRBV4-2	TRBJ2-3	-	TRBD2	20
CASSYRRGSYEQYF	TGTGCCAGCAGTTACCGCAGGGGATCGTACGAGCAGTACTTC	TRBV27	TRBJ2-7	-	-	14
CASSLVGLTDTQYF	TGTGCCAGCAGCTTAGTGGGACTCACAGATACGCAGTATTTT	TRBV11-2	TRBJ2-3	-	-	14
CASSLGSGSSYEQYF	TGTGCCAGCAGCTTGGGGTCAGGGAGCTCCTACGAGCAGTACTTC	TRBV5-4	TRBJ2-7	-	-	15
CASSLVQGEQFF	TGTGCCAGCAGCTTAGTTCAAGGGGAGCAGTTCTTC	TRBV11-3	TRBJ2-1	-	-	12
CACSPGLSTEAFF	TGTGCCTGCTCGCCTGGACTTTCGACTGAAGCTTTCTTT	TRBV30	TRBJ1-1	-	-	13
CATRRTGSYEQYF	TGTGCCACCAGGAGGACAGGGTCTTACGAGCAGTACTTC	TRBV6-6	TRBJ2-7	-	TRBD1	13
CASSENRYLSYEQYF	TGTGCCAGCAGTGAGAACAGGTATTTATCCTACGAGCAGTACTTC	TRBV2	TRBJ2-7	-	-	15
CGSDEGTDTQYF	TGCGGATCGGATGAGGGCACAGATACGCAGTATTTT	TRBV5-1	TRBJ2-3	once	-	12
CASSRARAQETQYF	TGTGCCAGCAGCAGAGCGAGGGCTCAGGAGACCCAGTACTTC	TRBV14	TRBJ2-5	-	-	14
CASSLRQGPYEQYF	TGTGCCAGCTCACTTCGACAGGGACCCTACGAGCAGTACTTC	TRBV18	TRBJ2-7	-	TRBD1	14
CSVDRQGYGYTF	TGCAGCGTTGATCGTCAGGGGTATGGCTACACCTTC	TRBV29-1	TRBJ1-2	-	-	12
CSVATGLEAEAFF	TGCAGCGTGGCTACAGGGCTGGAGGCTGAAGCTTTCTTT	TRBV29-1	TRBJ1-1	few	-	13
CASSLRLAAGNEQFF	TGTGCCAGCAGTTTAAGGCTAGCGGCCGGGAATGAGCAGTTCTTC	TRBV27	TRBJ2-1	-	TRBD2	15
CATSRDTQYF	TGTGCCACCAGCAGAGATACGCAGTATTTT	TRBV15	TRBJ2-3	-	-	10
CASSYPPYRGHEQYF	TGTGCCAGCAGTTATCCACCGTACAGGGGCCACGAGCAGTACTTC	TRBV6-5	TRBJ2-7	-	TRBD1	15
CASSQPTQGGTNEKLFF	TGCGCCAGCAGCCAACCGACTCAGGGGGGGACTAATGAAAAACTGTTTTTT	TRBV4-1	TRBJ1-4	-	TRBD1	17
CASSPGLAGESQYF	TGTGCCAGCAGCCCTGGACTAGCGGGAGAGAGCCAGTACTTC	TRBV5-4	TRBJ2-5	few	TRBD2	14
CASSFGNSYNEQFF	TGCGCCAGCAGCTTCGGTAATTCCTACAATGAGCAGTTCTTC	TRBV5-1	TRBJ2-1	-	-	14
CASSLGQETYEQYF	TGCGCCAGCAGCTTGGGACAGGAAACCTACGAGCAGTACTTC	TRBV4-1	TRBJ2-7	-	TRBD1	14
CASWTGLYNEQFF	TGTGCCAGCTGGACAGGGCTGTACAATGAGCAGTTCTTC	TRBV27	TRBJ2-1	-	TRBD1	13
CASSQQGAGTEAFF	TGTGCCAGCAGCCAGCAGGGGGCGGGTACTGAAGCTTTCTTT	TRBV4-2	TRBJ1-1	-	TRBD1	14
CASSWDRDYGYTF	TGCGCCAGCAGCTGGGACAGGGACTATGGCTACACCTTC	TRBV5-1	TRBJ1-2	-	TRBD1	13
CASSLEVGLAVSDTQYF	TGTGCCAGCAGCTTGGAAGTGGGACTAGCGGTTTCAGATACGCAGTATTTT	TRBV5-4	TRBJ2-3	-	TRBD2	17
CASSPTRGDGYPEPQHF	TGTGCCAGCAGCCCAACCAGGGGCGATGGTTACCCTGAACCCCAGCATTTT	TRBV13	TRBJ1-5	-	-	17
CATRRTSGGAGELFF	TGTGCCACCAGGAGAACTTCCGGGGGGGCCGGGGAGCTGTTTTTT	TRBV15	TRBJ2-2	-	TRBD2	15
CASRTGATLTDTQYF	TGTGCCAGCAGGACGGGGGCTACCCTCACAGATACGCAGTATTTT	TRBV28	TRBJ2-3	-	-	15
CASSPRRASGNTIYF	TGTGCCAGCTCACCAAGGAGGGCCTCTGGAAACACCATATATTTT	TRBV18	TRBJ1-3	-	-	15
CASSFTRPSYEQYF	TGTGCCAGCAGTTTTACCAGACCATCCTACGAGCAGTACTTC	TRBV28	TRBJ2-7	-	-	14
CASSPGLGQGMNTEAFF	TGTGCCAGCAGCCCCGGGTTGGGACAGGGGATGAACACTGAAGCTTTCTTT	TRBV7-8	TRBJ1-1	-	TRBD1	17
CASSLWLGTTNTEAFF	TGTGCCAGCAGCTTGTGGTTAGGGACAACGAACACTGAAGCTTTCTTT	TRBV5-6	TRBJ1-1	-	-	16
CAWMGLQGLSSYEQYF	TGTGCCTGGATGGGTCTTCAGGGACTCAGCTCCTACGAGCAGTACTTC	TRBV30	TRBJ2-7	few	-	16
CASSDLGGLPEQYF	TGTGCCAGCAGTGACCTGGGGGGGCTTCCCGAGCAGTACTTC	TRBV25-1	TRBJ2-7	-	-	14
CASSPGGIVDTQYF	TGTGCCAGCAGCCCTGGCGGGATAGTAGATACGCAGTATTTT	TRBV6-5	TRBJ2-3	-	-	14
CAWSATLEVVEQFF	TGTGCCTGGAGTGCCACCCTAGAGGTGGTTGAGCAGTTCTTC	TRBV30	TRBJ2-1	-	-	14
CASTLYDWENTGELFF	TGTGCCAGCACCCTGTACGACTGGGAGAACACCGGGGAGCTGTTTTTT	TRBV7-9	TRBJ2-2	-	-	16
CASSLKSGTGGHEQYF	TGCGCCAGCAGCTTAAAATCCGGGACAGGGGGCCACGAGCAGTACTTC	TRBV5-1	TRBJ2-7	-	TRBD1	16
CASSLLMNTEAFF	TGTGCCAGCAGCCTTCTTATGAACACTGAAGCTTTCTTT	TRBV14	TRBJ1-1	few	-	13
CASSASGLQPQHF	TGTGCCAGCAGTGCTTCAGGGCTTCAGCCCCAGCATTTT	TRBV2	TRBJ1-5	-	-	13
CASSATTGSAYGYTF	TGTGCCAGCAGCGCCACGACAGGAAGCGCCTATGGCTACACCTTC	TRBV9	TRBJ1-2	few	-	15
CASSWGGEPYEQYF	TGTGCCAGCAGTTGGGGGGGCGAACCCTACGAGCAGTACTTC	TRBV2	TRBJ2-7	-	-	14
CASSPDRRMNTEAFF	TGTGCCAGCTCACCAGACAGAAGGATGAACACTGAAGCTTTCTTT	TRBV18	TRBJ1-1	-	-	15
CAINRRANYGYTF	TGTGCTATCAACAGGCGAGCTAACTATGGCTACACCTTC	TRBV28	TRBJ1-2	-	-	13